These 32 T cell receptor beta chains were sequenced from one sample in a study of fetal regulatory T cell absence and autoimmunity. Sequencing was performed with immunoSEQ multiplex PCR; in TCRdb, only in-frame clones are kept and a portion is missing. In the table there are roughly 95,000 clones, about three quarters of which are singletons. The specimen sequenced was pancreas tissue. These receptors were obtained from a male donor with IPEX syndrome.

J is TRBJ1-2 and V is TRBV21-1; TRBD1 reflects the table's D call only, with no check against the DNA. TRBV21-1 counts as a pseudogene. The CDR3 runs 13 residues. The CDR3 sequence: CASSKKDSYGYTF. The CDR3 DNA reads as TGTGCCAGCAGCAAAAAGGACAGCTATGGCTACACCTTC.

CDR3 residues: CASSLAGTSIRSTDTQYF. CDR3 nucleotide sequence: TGCGCCAGCAGCTTGGCCGGGACTAGCATTCGTAGCACAGATACGCAGTATTTT. The J gene is TRBJ2-3, the V gene TRBV5-1, with TRBD2 matching 9 bases. This CDR3 has 18 residues. The V gene's germline CDR1 is SGHRS and CDR2 YFSETQ. The J segment lost 0 bases and the V segment lost 0 bases, leaving 8 bases of the junction unmatched. The full variable domain, completed using reference TRBV5-1 and TRBJ2-3, is KAGVTQTPRYLIKTRGQQVTLSCSPISGHRSVSWYQQTPGQGLQFLFEYFSETQRNKGNFPGRFSGRQFSNSRSEMNVSTLELGDSALYLCASSLAGTSIRSTDTQYFGPGTRLTVL.

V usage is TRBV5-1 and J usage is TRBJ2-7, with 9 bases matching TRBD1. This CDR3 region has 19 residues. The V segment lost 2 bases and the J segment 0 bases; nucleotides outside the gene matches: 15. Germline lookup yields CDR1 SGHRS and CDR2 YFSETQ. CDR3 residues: CASSLLWTGAAISSYEQYF. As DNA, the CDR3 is TGCGCCAGCAGCTTATTGTGGACAGGGGCCGCGATCAGCTCCTACGAGCAGTACTTC.

The CDR3 nucleotides are TGCAGCGTTGAGAGCGGGCCTACCTACAATGAGCAGTTCTTC. Its translation is CSVESGPTYNEQFF. The chain joins TRBV29-1 to TRBJ2-1; weak D call: TRBD2 (6 bases). The CDR3 length is 14 residues. The V end lost 3 bases, the J end lost 2 bases, and 11 bases lay between the germline ends. Germline V gene sequence: CDR1 SQVTM, CDR2 ANQGSEA.

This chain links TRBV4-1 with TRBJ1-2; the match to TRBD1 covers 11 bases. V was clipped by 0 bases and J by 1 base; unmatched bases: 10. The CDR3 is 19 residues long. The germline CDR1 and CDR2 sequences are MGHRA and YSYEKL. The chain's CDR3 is CASSQDWGTGGDLNYGYTF. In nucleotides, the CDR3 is TGCGCCAGCAGCCAAGATTGGGGGACAGGGGGGGATCTTAACTATGGCTACACCTTC.

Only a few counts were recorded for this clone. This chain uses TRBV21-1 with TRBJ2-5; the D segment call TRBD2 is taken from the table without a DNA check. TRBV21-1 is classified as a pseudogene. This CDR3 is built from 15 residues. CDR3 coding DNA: TGTGCCAGCAGCAAAAAGGGACTAGCGGGAGAGACCCAGTACTTC. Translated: CASSKKGLAGETQYF.

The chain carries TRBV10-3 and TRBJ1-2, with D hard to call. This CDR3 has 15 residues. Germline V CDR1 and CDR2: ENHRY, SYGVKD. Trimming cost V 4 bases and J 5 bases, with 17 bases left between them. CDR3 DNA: TGTGCCATCAGTGTCTCAGGTCTTTGGTGTTATGGCTACACCTTC. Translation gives CAISVSGLWCYGYTF.

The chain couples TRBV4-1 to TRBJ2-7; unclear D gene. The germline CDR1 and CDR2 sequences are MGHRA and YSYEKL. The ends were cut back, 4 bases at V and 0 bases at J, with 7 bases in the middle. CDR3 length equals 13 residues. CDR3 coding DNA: TGCGCCAGCAGCCCCGGCATCTCCTACGAGCAGTACTTC. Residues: CASSPGISYEQYF.

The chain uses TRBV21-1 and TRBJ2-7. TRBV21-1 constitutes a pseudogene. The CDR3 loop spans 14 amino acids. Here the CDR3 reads CASAPGPRDYEQYF. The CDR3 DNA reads TGTGCCAGCGCCCCGGGCCCCCGAGACTACGAGCAGTACTTC.

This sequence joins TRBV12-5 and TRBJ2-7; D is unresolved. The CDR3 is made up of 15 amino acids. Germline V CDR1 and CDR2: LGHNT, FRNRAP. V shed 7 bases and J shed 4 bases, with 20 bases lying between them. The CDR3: CASALGKRSIYEQYF. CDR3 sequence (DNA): TGTGCTAGTGCCCTTGGTAAAAGATCAATTTACGAGCAGTACTTC.

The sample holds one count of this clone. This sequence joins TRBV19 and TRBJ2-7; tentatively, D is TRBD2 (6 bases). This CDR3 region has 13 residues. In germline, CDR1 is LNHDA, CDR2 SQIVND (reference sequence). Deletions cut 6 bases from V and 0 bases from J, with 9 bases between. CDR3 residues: CASSGTGSYEQYF. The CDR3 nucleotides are TGTGCCAGTAGCGGGACTGGCTCCTACGAGCAGTACTTC.

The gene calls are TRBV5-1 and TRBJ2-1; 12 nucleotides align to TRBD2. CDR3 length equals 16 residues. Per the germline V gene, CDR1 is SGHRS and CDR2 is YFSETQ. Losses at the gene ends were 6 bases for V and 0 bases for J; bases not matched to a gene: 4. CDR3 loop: CASTLAGGSSYNEQFF. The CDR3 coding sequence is TGCGCCAGCACGCTAGCGGGAGGGAGCTCCTACAATGAGCAGTTCTTC.

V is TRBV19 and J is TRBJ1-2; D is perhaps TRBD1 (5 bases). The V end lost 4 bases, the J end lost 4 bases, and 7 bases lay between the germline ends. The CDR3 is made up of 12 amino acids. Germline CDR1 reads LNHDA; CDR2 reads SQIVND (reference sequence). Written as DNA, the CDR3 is TGTGCCAGTAGTACCGACAGCTATGGCTACACCTTC. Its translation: CASSTDSYGYTF. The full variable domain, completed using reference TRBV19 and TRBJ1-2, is DGGITQSPKYLFRKEGQNVTLSCEQNLNHDAMYWYRQDPGQGLRLIYYSQIVNDFQKGDIAEGYSVSREKKESFPLTVTSAQKNPTAFYLCASSTDSYGYTFGSGTRLTVV.

CDR3 nucleotide sequence: TGTGCCAGCAGAAGTTTAGACTCGGGACTAGCGGGGGGGAACACCGGGGAGCTGTTTTTT. Protein sequence: CASRSLDSGLAGGNTGELFF. This chain connects TRBV27 to TRBJ2-2; TRBD2 aligns across 15 bases. Germline assignment: CDR1 MNHEY and CDR2 SMNVEV (reference sequence). The J segment lost 1 base and the V segment lost 6 bases, leaving 12 bases of the junction unmatched. The CDR3 has 20 residues.

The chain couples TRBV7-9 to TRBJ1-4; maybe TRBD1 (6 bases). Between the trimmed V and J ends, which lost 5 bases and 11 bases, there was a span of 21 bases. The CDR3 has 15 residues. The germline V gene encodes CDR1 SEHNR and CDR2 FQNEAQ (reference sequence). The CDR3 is CASSDRPSRTRKLFF. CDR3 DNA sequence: TGTGCCAGCAGCGACAGGCCCAGCAGGACGAGGAAACTGTTTTTT.

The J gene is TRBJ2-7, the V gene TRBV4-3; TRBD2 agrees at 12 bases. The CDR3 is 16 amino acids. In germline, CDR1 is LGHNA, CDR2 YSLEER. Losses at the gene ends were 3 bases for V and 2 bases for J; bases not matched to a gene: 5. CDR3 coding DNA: TGCGCCAGCAGCCAGAGTCTAGCGGGGGGGACCTACGAGCAGTACTTC. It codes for CASSQSLAGGTYEQYF.

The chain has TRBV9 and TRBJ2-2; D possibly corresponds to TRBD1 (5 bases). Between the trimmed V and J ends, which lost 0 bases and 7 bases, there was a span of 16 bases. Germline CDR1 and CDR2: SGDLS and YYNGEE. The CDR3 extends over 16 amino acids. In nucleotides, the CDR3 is TGTGCCAGCAGCGTAGGAGTGGGGCCTTGGGGCGGGGAGCTGTTTTTT. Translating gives CASSVGVGPWGGELFF.

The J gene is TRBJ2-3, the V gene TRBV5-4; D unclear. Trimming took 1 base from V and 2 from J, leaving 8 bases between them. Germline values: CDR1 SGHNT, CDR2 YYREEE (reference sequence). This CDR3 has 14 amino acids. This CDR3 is CASSLLPVTDTQYF. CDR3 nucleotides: TGTGCCAGCAGCTTGCTACCGGTCACAGATACGCAGTATTTT. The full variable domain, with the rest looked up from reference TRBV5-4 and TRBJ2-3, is ETGVTQSPTHLIKTRGQQVTLRCSSQSGHNTVSWYQQALGQGPQFIFQYYREEENGRGNFPPRFSGLQFPNYSSELNVNALELDDSALYLCASSLLPVTDTQYFGPGTRLTVL.

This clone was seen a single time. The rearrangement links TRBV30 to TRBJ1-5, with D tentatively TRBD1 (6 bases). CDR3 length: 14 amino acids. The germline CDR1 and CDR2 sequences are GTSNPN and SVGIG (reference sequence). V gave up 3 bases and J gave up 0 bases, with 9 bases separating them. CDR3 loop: CAWSRTVSNQPQHF. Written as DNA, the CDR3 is TGTGCCTGGAGCCGGACAGTTAGCAATCAGCCCCAGCATTTT.

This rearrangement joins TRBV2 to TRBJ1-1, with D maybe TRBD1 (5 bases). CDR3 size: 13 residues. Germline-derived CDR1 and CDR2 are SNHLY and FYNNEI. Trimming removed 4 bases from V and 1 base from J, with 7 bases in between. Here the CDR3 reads CASSGGQNTEAFF. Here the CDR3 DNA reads TGTGCCAGCAGTGGTGGACAGAACACTGAAGCTTTCTTT.

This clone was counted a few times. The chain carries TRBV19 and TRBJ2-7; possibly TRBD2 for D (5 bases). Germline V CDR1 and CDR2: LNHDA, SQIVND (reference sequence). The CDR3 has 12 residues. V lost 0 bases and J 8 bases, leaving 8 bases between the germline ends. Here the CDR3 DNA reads TGTGCCAGTAGTATAGATCGGGGAAAGCAGTACTTC. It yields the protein CASSIDRGKQYF.

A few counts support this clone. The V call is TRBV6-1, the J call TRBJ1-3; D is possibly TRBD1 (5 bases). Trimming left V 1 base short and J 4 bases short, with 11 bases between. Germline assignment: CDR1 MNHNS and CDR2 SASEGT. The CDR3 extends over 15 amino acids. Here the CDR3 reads CASSEGWGIGNTIYF. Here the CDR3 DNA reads TGTGCCAGCAGTGAAGGTTGGGGGATCGGAAACACCATATATTTT.

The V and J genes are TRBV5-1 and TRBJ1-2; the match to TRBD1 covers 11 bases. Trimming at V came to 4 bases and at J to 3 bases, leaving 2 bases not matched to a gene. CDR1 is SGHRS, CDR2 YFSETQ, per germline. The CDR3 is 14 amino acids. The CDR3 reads CASSRDRGYYGYTF. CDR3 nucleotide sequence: TGCGCCAGCAGCCGGGACAGGGGGTACTATGGCTACACCTTC.

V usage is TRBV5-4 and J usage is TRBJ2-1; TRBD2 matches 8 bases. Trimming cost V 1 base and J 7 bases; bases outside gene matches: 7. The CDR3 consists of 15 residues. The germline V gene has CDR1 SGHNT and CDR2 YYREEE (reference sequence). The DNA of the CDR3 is TGTGCCAGCAGCTTGTCGCTAGCGGGTTTAAATGAGCAGTTCTTC. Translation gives CASSLSLAGLNEQFF.

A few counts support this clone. CDR3 DNA: TGTGCCAGCAGTGAGGAGACAGGGGGCACTGAAGCTTTCTTT. The encoded protein is CASSEETGGTEAFF. The chain uses TRBV6-4 and TRBJ1-1, with 9 bases that match TRBD1. Looked up from germline, CDR1 is MRHNA and CDR2 is SNTAGT. This CDR3 has 14 residues. The V gene end was trimmed by 3 bases and the J gene end by 4 bases; junction bases not matched to a gene: 3.

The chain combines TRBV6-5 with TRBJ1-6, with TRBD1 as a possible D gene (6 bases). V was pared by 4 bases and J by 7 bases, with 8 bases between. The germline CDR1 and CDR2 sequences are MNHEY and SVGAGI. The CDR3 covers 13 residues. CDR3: CASSWDKNSPLHF. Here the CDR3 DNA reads TGTGCCAGCAGTTGGGACAAAAATTCACCCCTCCACTTT.

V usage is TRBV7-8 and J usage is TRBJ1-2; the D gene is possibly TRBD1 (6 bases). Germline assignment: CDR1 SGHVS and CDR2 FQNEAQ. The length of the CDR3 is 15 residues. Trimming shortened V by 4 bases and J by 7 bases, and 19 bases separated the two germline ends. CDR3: CASSSSGRQAGGYTF. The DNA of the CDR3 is TGTGCCAGCAGCTCCAGTGGCAGACAGGCGGGTGGCTACACCTTC.

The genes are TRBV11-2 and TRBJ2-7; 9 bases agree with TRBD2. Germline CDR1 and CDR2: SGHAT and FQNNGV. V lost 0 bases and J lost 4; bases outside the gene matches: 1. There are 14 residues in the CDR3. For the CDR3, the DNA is TGTGCCAGCAGCTTAGAGCGGGGGGGTTACGAGCAGTACTTC. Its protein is CASSLERGGYEQYF.

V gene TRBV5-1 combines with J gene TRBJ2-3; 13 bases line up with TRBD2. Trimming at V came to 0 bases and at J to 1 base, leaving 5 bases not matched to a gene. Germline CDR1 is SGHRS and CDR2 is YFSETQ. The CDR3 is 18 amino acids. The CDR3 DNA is TGCGCCAGCAGCTTGGGACTAGCGGGAGGTTGGGGCACAGATACGCAGTATTTT. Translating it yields CASSLGLAGGWGTDTQYF.

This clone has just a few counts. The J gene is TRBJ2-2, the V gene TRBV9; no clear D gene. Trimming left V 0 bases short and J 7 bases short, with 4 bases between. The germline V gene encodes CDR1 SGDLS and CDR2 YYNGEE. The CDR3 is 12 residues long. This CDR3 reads CASSVVGGELFF. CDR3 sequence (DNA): TGTGCCAGCAGCGTAGTGGGCGGGGAGCTGTTTTTT.

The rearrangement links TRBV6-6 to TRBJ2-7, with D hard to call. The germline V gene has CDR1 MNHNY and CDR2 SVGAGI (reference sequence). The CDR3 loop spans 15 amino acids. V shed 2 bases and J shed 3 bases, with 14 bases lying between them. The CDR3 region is CASSYGAGRHYEQYF. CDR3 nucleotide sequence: TGTGCCAGCAGTTACGGCGCTGGACGGCACTACGAGCAGTACTTC.

CDR3 loop: CASNNRAFNEQFF. DNA for the CDR3: TGTGCCAGTAATAACAGGGCGTTTAATGAGCAGTTCTTC. The rearrangement links TRBV19 to TRBJ2-1; D might be TRBD1 (6 bases). This CDR3 spans 13 amino acids. Germline CDR1 reads LNHDA; CDR2 reads SQIVND (reference sequence). V lost 7 bases, J lost 7 bases, and 14 bases lay in between.